This T cell receptor beta chain was obtained from a study of regulatory T cells in long-lasting Graves disease. Study-level results: With under 3,500 shared public clonotypes, persistent patients exceeded new patients, who shared over 950.

The authors built TCR beta libraries using iRepertoire HTBI primers and Arm-PCR of CDR3 regions. TCRdb independently ran MiXCR on the multiplex PCR reads; one entry per CDR3 protein. The table records 550,000 to 600,000 distinct CDR3 sequences, 15% to 20% of them present only once. This clonotype turned up a few times. Its matching antigen is unknown. Time point indicated: newly diagnosed GD, antithyroid drugs for less than 3 months. Researchers made the TCR library from RNA that was extracted from PBMCs. This sample was also put to use in a study of T cells in Graves' hyperthyroidism and ophthalmopathy. This second study says: First-round RT-PCR with HTBI primers amplified the TCR CDR3 region. Ophthalmopathy onset followed model prediction by a median around 6.6 months.

Sequenced material: peripheral blood mononuclear cells (PBMCs), taken at new diagnosis, from a patient treated with antithyroid drugs. This receptor was identified in a man aged 18 to 30 with Graves disease.

CDR3 DNA: TGTGCCAGCAGTTTGTTCCTCGGTGAATCTAACTATGGCTACACCTTC. Amino acids: CASSLFLGESNYGYTF. The chain links TRBV27 to TRBJ1-2; D remains unclear. CDR1 is MNHEY, CDR2 SMNVEV, per germline (reference sequence). The CDR3 totals 16 residues. The V end lost 3 bases, the J end lost 0 bases, and 14 bases lay between the germline ends.